The 32 T cell receptor beta chains given below trace back to one sample, sequenced in a study of cytomegalovirus exposure and HLA in healthy donors. With 60 Vbeta and 13 Jbeta primers, the PCR was carried out. Repertoires were generated with immunoSEQ multiplex PCR, while TCRdb's copy carries only in-frame clones and drops some. The sample carries some 250,000 clones, over 80% recorded once. Sequencing used PBMCs. Receptors originate from a woman in her 40s in good health and CMV-seropositive.

The chain uses TRBV30 and TRBJ1-2, with 8 nucleotides matching TRBD1. V trimming: 4 bases; J trimming: 7 bases; junction bases outside the gene matches: 8. From germline, CDR1 is GTSNPN and CDR2 SVGIG (reference sequence). The CDR3 loop spans 13 amino acids. Here the CDR3 reads CAWTPTGAGGYTF. Written as DNA, the CDR3 is TGTGCCTGGACCCCGACAGGGGCAGGTGGCTACACCTTC.

The chain carries TRBV9 and TRBJ2-2; 9 nucleotides line up with TRBD2. This CDR3 has 16 residues. Per the germline V gene, CDR1 is SGDLS and CDR2 is YYNGEE. V lost 4 bases to trimming and J lost 7 bases; unmatched junction nucleotides: 11. Here the CDR3 reads CASSSGLAGTSGELFF. CDR3 DNA sequence: TGTGCCAGCAGCTCGGGGCTAGCGGGGACAAGCGGGGAGCTGTTTTTT. Together with reference TRBV9 and TRBJ2-2, the CDR3 gives the full variable domain: DSGVTQTPKHLITATGQRVTLRCSPRSGDLSVYWYQQSLDQGLQFLIQYYNGEERAKGNILERFSAQQFPDLHSELNLSSLELGDSALYFCASSSGLAGTSGELFFGEGSRLTVL.

CDR3 loop: CASSSKTAYYGYTF. CDR3 coding DNA: TGTGCCAGCAGCTCGAAGACAGCCTATTATGGCTACACCTTC. The chain recombines TRBV5-6 with TRBJ1-2; weak D call: TRBD1 (5 bases). This CDR3 contains 14 residues. CDR1 and CDR2 (germline): SGHDT, YYEEEE. V dropped 3 bases and J dropped 5 bases, with 14 bases sitting between them.

Regarding this clone: One end of the junction fails to match germline, which may point to a read error. V and J are TRBV7-7 and TRBJ2-5, with TRBD2 identical over 13 bases. The length of the CDR3 is 14 residues. Per the germline V gene, CDR1 is SSHAT and CDR2 is FNYEAQ (reference sequence). The CDR3 nucleotides read TGTGCTAGCAGCTCCGGACTAGCGGGGGAGCCCCAGTACTTC. This codes for CASSSGLAGEPQYF.

V and J are TRBV6-6 and TRBJ1-1; 7 nucleotides align to TRBD1. The CDR3 extends over 14 amino acids. The germline CDR1 and CDR2 sequences are MNHNY and SVGAGI (reference sequence). Germline trimming cut 4 bases from V and 1 base from J; bases unmatched to any gene: 3. CDR3 loop: CASSSTGQNTEAFF. For the CDR3, the DNA is TGTGCCAGCAGTTCGACAGGGCAGAACACTGAAGCTTTCTTT.

The chain combines TRBV19 with TRBJ2-3; D is undetermined. Germline CDR1 LNHDA, CDR2 SQIVND (reference sequence). CDR3 size: 14 residues. Trimming stripped 2 bases from V and 2 bases from J, with 8 bases between. CDR3 sequence (DNA): TGTGCCAGTAGTATATATACAGACACAGATACGCAGTATTTT. Translated: CASSIYTDTDTQYF. The full variable domain, its missing parts supplied by reference TRBV19 and TRBJ2-3, is DGGITQSPKYLFRKEGQNVTLSCEQNLNHDAMYWYRQDPGQGLRLIYYSQIVNDFQKGDIAEGYSVSREKKESFPLTVTSAQKNPTAFYLCASSIYTDTDTQYFGPGTRLTVL.

The chain recombines TRBV7-2 with TRBJ2-2; a possible D gene is TRBD1 (6 bases). The CDR3 spans 18 residues. The V gene lost 5 bases and the J gene lost 1 base, with 20 bases spanning the gap. Germline lookup yields CDR1 SGHTA and CDR2 FQGNSA. The CDR3 region has the DNA TGTGCCAGCAGCCTGAAATCTTGGACAGTGCAGAACACCGGGGAGCTGTTTTTT. This gives the protein CASSLKSWTVQNTGELFF.

The gene calls are TRBV7-3 and TRBJ2-7, with 7 bases identical to TRBD2. V lost 5 bases to trimming and J lost 4 bases; unmatched junction nucleotides: 8. CDR3 length: 14 amino acids. Germline lookup yields CDR1 SGHTA and CDR2 FQGTGA. The CDR3 sequence: CASSTGGGVYEQYF. The CDR3 bases are TGTGCCAGCAGCACGGGGGGAGGGGTTTACGAGCAGTACTTC. Looking up the rest from reference TRBV7-3 and TRBJ2-7 gives the full variable domain: GAGVSQTPSNKVTEKGKYVELRCDPISGHTALYWYRQSLGQGPEFLIYFQGTGAADDSGLPNDRFFAVRPEGSVSTLKIQRTERGDSAVYLCASSTGGGVYEQYFGPGTRLTVT.

With respect to this clone: The same CDR3 can be traced to other DNA sequences in this sample. V is TRBV7-2 and J is TRBJ2-3; D not certain. The CDR3 extends over 13 amino acids. The germline V and J ends were trimmed by 2 bases and 0 bases, with 3 bases remaining between them. The germline V gene has CDR1 SGHTA and CDR2 FQGNSA. CDR3 DNA sequence: TGTGCCAGCAGCTTACCAAGCACAGATACGCAGTATTTT. Protein sequence: CASSLPSTDTQYF. Full variable domain (missing parts from reference TRBV7-2 and TRBJ2-3): GAGVSQSPSNKVTEKGKDVELRCDPISGHTALYWYRQSLGQGLEFLIYFQGNSAPDKSGLPSDRFSAERTGGSVSTLTIQRTQQEDSAVYLCASSLPSTDTQYFGPGTRLTVL.

Concerning this clone: This CDR3 is also generated by other DNA sequences in the sample. The rearrangement links TRBV5-6 to TRBJ2-5, with TRBD1 identical over 7 bases. Germline CDR1 is SGHDT and CDR2 is YYEEEE. V dropped 4 bases and J dropped 3; count of bases not matched to a gene: 3. CDR3 length: 13 residues. The CDR3 here is CASSPGTEETQYF. In nucleotides, the CDR3 is TGTGCCAGCAGCCCCGGGACAGAAGAGACCCAGTACTTC.

The V and J genes are TRBV30 and TRBJ2-3; D call uncertain. The CDR3 spans 14 residues. V was pared by 1 base and J by 0 bases, with 8 bases between. CDR1 and CDR2 (germline): GTSNPN, SVGIG (reference sequence). Written as DNA, the CDR3 is TGTGCCTGGAGTGCCGGGTTTAGCACAGATACGCAGTATTTT. Encoded protein: CAWSAGFSTDTQYF. The full variable domain, in which reference TRBV30 and TRBJ2-3 provide the parts outside the CDR3, is SQTIHQWPATLVQPVGSPLSLECTVEGTSNPNLYWYRQAAGRGLQLLFYSVGIGQISSEVPQNLSASRPQDRQFILSSKKLLLSDSGFYLCAWSAGFSTDTQYFGPGTRLTVL.

This clone was detected only a few times. This sequence joins TRBV15 and TRBJ2-3, with a possible D match to TRBD2 (5 bases). The CDR3 length is 14 residues. The V gene lost 2 bases and the J gene lost 4 bases, with 10 bases spanning the gap. Germline loops: CDR1 LNHNV, CDR2 YYDKDF (reference sequence). CDR3 nucleotides: TGTGCCACCAGCAGACCCGGGGTCTCAGATACGCAGTATTTT. It encodes CATSRPGVSDTQYF.

The rearrangement uses TRBV9 and TRBJ2-7, with 7 bases fitting TRBD2. The length of the CDR3 is 15 residues. V lost 0 bases and J lost 4; bases outside the gene matches: 7. Germline assignment: CDR1 SGDLS and CDR2 YYNGEE. The CDR3 loop reads CASSVDAGEEYEQYF. The CDR3 DNA is TGTGCCAGCAGCGTAGACGCGGGAGAAGAATACGAGCAGTACTTC.

This chain connects TRBV6-5 to TRBJ1-2; possible D gene TRBD1, 5 bases. The V end was cut by 2 bases, the J end by 4 bases, with 11 bases between. Germline V lookup: CDR1 MNHEY, CDR2 SVGAGI. The CDR3 extends over 14 amino acids. CDR3 loop: CASSYDRKGYGYTF. CDR3 bases: TGTGCCAGCAGTTACGACAGAAAAGGCTATGGCTACACCTTC.

This clone was counted once. The J gene is TRBJ2-2, the V gene TRBV6-6, with a weak D call TRBD1 (5 bases). The V end lost 5 bases, the J end lost 1 base, and 11 bases lay between the germline ends. Germline V lookup: CDR1 MNHNY, CDR2 SVGAGI (reference sequence). The CDR3 length is 15 residues. Here the CDR3 DNA reads TGTGCCAGCAGTCCGCCGACAGAGAACACCGGGGAGCTGTTTTTT. Translated, it gives CASSPPTENTGELFF.

This chain uses TRBV4-2 with TRBJ1-5; D is uncertain. Between the trimmed V and J ends, which lost 2 bases and 6 bases, there was a span of 14 bases. Per germline, CDR1 LGHNA and CDR2 YNFKEQ. The CDR3 spans 15 residues. The CDR3 is CASSQKRAEGQPQHF. CDR3 in DNA: TGTGCCAGCAGCCAAAAACGGGCAGAGGGTCAGCCCCAGCATTTT.

The chain is built from TRBV29-1 and TRBJ1-5; D might be TRBD1 (5 bases). V was cut by 4 bases and J by 0 bases, with 10 bases left in between. The V gene's germline CDR1 is SQVTM and CDR2 ANQGSEA. The CDR3 extends over 14 amino acids. DNA for the CDR3: TGCAGCGTTGTCTGGGGCTATAGCAATCAGCCCCAGCATTTT. Protein: CSVVWGYSNQPQHF. Supplemented by reference TRBV29-1 and TRBJ1-5, the full variable domain reads SAVISQKPSRDICQRGTSLTIQCQVDSQVTMMFWYRQQPGQSLTLIATANQGSEATYESGFVIDKFPISRPNLTFSTLTVSNMSPEDSSIYLCSVVWGYSNQPQHFGDGTRLSIL.

This chain uses TRBV13 with TRBJ1-4; the D gene is possibly TRBD1 (5 bases). The CDR3 length is 14 residues. Trimming removed 7 bases from V and 4 bases from J, with 13 bases in between. Germline-derived CDR1 and CDR2 are PRHDT and FYEKMQ (reference sequence). CDR3 in DNA: TGTGCCAGCACCCGGGGGGAAGGTAATGAAAAACTGTTTTTT. Translating gives CASTRGEGNEKLFF.

CDR3 sequence (DNA): TGTGCCAGCAGCAAAGACGGGGACAAGAACACTGAAGCTTTCTTT. Its protein is CASSKDGDKNTEAFF. This chain joins TRBV21-1 and TRBJ1-1; the table's D call of TRBD1 was not tested on the DNA. TRBV21-1 is an annotated pseudogene. CDR3 length: 15 amino acids.

With regard to this clone: Germline and junction disagree at one end, which may indicate a read error. Other DNA sequences within the sample encode an identical CDR3. CDR3: CAYLGTVYGYTF. The CDR3 DNA follows: TGCGCCTACCTCGGGACAGTCTATGGCTACACCTTC. The rearrangement joins TRBV30 to TRBJ1-2, with TRBD1 matching 7 bases. This CDR3 comprises 12 residues. Germline loops: CDR1 GTSNPN, CDR2 SVGIG (reference sequence).

This clone has only a few counts. The chain has TRBV6-5 and TRBJ1-6; maybe TRBD1 (6 bases). The CDR3 length is 14 residues. V dropped 3 bases and J dropped 9 bases, with 12 bases sitting between them. Germline assignment: CDR1 MNHEY and CDR2 SVGAGI. The chain's CDR3 is CASSYGGGGSPLHF. DNA for the CDR3: TGTGCCAGCAGTTATGGAGGGGGGGGTTCACCCCTCCACTTT.

The chain couples TRBV6-1 to TRBJ1-2, with D perhaps TRBD1 (6 bases). This CDR3 is built from 15 residues. Germline CDR1 reads MNHNS; CDR2 reads SASEGT. The V end was cut by 3 bases, the J end by 7 bases, with 18 bases between. DNA for the CDR3: TGTGCCAGCAGTGACCGCGGGGGGCCATTGGGTGGCTACACCTTC. Its protein product is CASSDRGGPLGGYTF.

The chain has TRBV7-2 and TRBJ1-1; TRBD1 is a possible D gene (5 bases). The CDR3 contains 14 residues. Trimming cost V 3 bases and J 8 bases, with 16 bases left between them. Germline V CDR1 and CDR2: SGHTA, FQGNSA. The CDR3: CASSFLTTGEEAFF. CDR3 nucleotides: TGTGCCAGCAGCTTCCTTACTACAGGAGAGGAAGCTTTCTTT.

CDR3 protein: CASSYQRGLNTEAFF. CDR3 DNA: TGTGCCAGCAGTTACCAGAGGGGGTTGAACACTGAAGCTTTCTTT. The rearrangement links TRBV6-5 to TRBJ1-1, with D possibly TRBD1 on 6 matching bases. Trimming stripped 2 bases from V and 0 bases from J, with 10 bases between. CDR1 and CDR2 from the germline V gene are MNHEY and SVGAGI. The CDR3 is made up of 15 amino acids.

This rearrangement joins TRBV4-3 to TRBJ2-3; TRBD2 is a possible D gene (7 bases). V lost 0 bases and J lost 0, with 22 bases in between. Germline CDR1 LGHNA, CDR2 YSLEER. There are 20 residues in the CDR3. The CDR3 DNA follows: TGCGCCAGCAGCCAAGATCAGTTAGGCGGGGGCAGGACTAGCACAGATACGCAGTATTTT. The encoded protein is CASSQDQLGGGRTSTDTQYF.

The chain couples TRBV9 to TRBJ2-4; the D gene is possibly TRBD2 (5 bases). Germline loops: CDR1 SGDLS, CDR2 YYNGEE. CDR3 size: 13 residues. Trimming left V 0 bases short and J 10 bases short, with 11 bases between. The CDR3 reads CASSVAGSAIQYF. CDR3 sequence (DNA): TGTGCCAGCAGCGTAGCGGGGAGCGCTATTCAGTACTTC.

The chain combines TRBV28 with TRBJ1-3; 11 bases line up with TRBD1. The germline V gene encodes CDR1 MDHEN and CDR2 SYDVKM. This CDR3 has 18 amino acids. Trimming at V came to 6 bases and at J to 3 bases, leaving 13 bases not matched to a gene. The CDR3 protein is CASRSLGGTGGVGNTIYF. The CDR3 DNA sequence: TGTGCCAGCAGGTCTTTAGGGGGGACAGGGGGAGTTGGAAACACCATATATTTT.

This clone appeared a few times. V gene TRBV4-2 combines with J gene TRBJ1-1, with 7 positions matching TRBD1. V was clipped by 3 bases and J by 5 bases; unmatched bases: 9. The CDR3 spans 15 residues. Germline-derived CDR1 and CDR2 are LGHNA and YNFKEQ. The CDR3 coding sequence is TGTGCCAGCAGCCATACTCGACAGGGACGGACTGAAGCTTTCTTT. Residues: CASSHTRQGRTEAFF.

This chain uses TRBV9 with TRBJ1-1; the D is unclear. The CDR3 contains 13 residues. V lost 0 bases to trimming and J lost 3 bases, with 6 bases between them. Germline values: CDR1 SGDLS, CDR2 YYNGEE. The CDR3 nucleotides are TGTGCCAGCAGCGTAGGTACACACACTGAAGCTTTCTTT. Protein product: CASSVGTHTEAFF.

The chain combines TRBV7-3 with TRBJ2-5; D is possibly TRBD1 (5 bases). Germline V gives CDR1 SGHTA, CDR2 FQGTGA. Trimming took 3 bases from V and 4 from J, leaving 12 bases between them. CDR3 length equals 14 residues. For the CDR3, the DNA is TGTGCCAGCAGCTTCAATGTTAGGGGAGAGACCCAGTACTTC. Protein: CASSFNVRGETQYF.

This clone was picked up one time. The chain combines TRBV7-2 with TRBJ1-1, with D tentatively TRBD1 (5 bases). The CDR3 spans 16 residues. Germline-derived CDR1 and CDR2 are SGHTA and FQGNSA. Trimming left V 1 base short and J 1 base short, with 13 bases between. This chain's CDR3 is CASSLGQGYRNTEAFF. DNA of the CDR3: TGTGCCAGCAGCTTAGGTCAGGGATATAGGAACACTGAAGCTTTCTTT.

The V and J genes are TRBV5-5 and TRBJ1-2, with TRBD1 as a possible D gene (6 bases). Per germline, CDR1 SGHKS and CDR2 YYEKEE (reference sequence). V was shortened by 4 bases and J by 8 bases, with 15 bases between the two germline ends. The CDR3 covers 13 residues. Here the CDR3 DNA reads TGTGCCAGCAGCCCGGGACATCACAGGGGCTACACCTTC. It yields the protein CASSPGHHRGYTF.